This TCR beta chain was found in a study of cytomegalovirus exposure and HLA in healthy donors. General study points: Common viral pathogens were later found to be apparently linked to several of the most significant clusters.

It was with 60 Vbeta and 13 Jbeta primers that the PCR ran. Sequenced by immunoSEQ multiplex PCR; TCRdb stores in-frame clones only, minus some. The sample includes some 130,000 clones, 82% of them seen just once. CDR1 and CDR2 from the germline V gene are SGDLS and YYNGEE. Deletions cut 0 bases from V and 10 bases from J, with 14 bases between. This CDR3 is built from 14 residues. In the case of this clone: Its specificity is unknown.

The clonotype comes from a male donor in good health and CMV-seropositive. The V gene is TRBV9, the J gene TRBJ2-1; D is perhaps TRBD2 (5 bases). The sample consisted of PBMCs. The CDR3 DNA reads as TGTGCCAGCAGCGTAGGACTGGGGAGCGGAGAGCAGTTCTTC. Its protein is CASSVGLGSGEQFF.